This T cell receptor (beta chain) is from a study of cytomegalovirus exposure and HLA in healthy donors (dated by TCRdb to the late 2010s). Background for the entire study: An earlier analysis of about 530 of the donors reported over 250 Gb of sequence data and 100 million to 120 million unique TCR beta sequences obtained from about 180 million T cells. About 300 gigabases of sequencing data and 70 million to 85 million unique TCR sequences were included in an early release covering under 650 HLA-typed donors. Of the roughly 400 genotyped donors, 80% to 90% were placed in the genetic ancestry cluster associated with self-reported Caucasian donors. The study aimed to test whether signatures of past pathogen exposure could be identified by cataloging public T cell receptors. Using immunosequencing, the study profiled T cell repertoires from fewer than 850 subjects and related those repertoires to cytomegalovirus serostatus. Along with the roughly 670-subject first cohort, a separate validation cohort of approximately 110 different subjects was used. The study combined high-throughput TCR immunosequencing, statistical association of individual TCRs with disease status, and machine learning to predict cytomegalovirus infection status. A later analysis re-analyzed previously published TCR beta repertoires from about 600 donors and added high-resolution HLA genotyping to study TCR occurrence patterns. Rather than using new phenotypic data, the later analysis identified candidate immune exposures from TCR beta sequences and from how often those sequences occurred across donors. An earlier analysis of a few hundred of the donors applied high-throughput TCR beta sequencing to assess whether each TCR beta V gene segment acted as functional or pseudogenic. Donor age, sex, ethnicity and CMV serostatus were collected together with the repertoire data. A later genetic analysis used genome-wide SNP genotypes for about three fifths of the roughly 700 donors, treating that subset as a discovery cohort. Every discovery cohort repertoire had been produced on one sequencing platform. HLA typing included class I and class II loci at four-digit resolution. Typing coverage varied by locus: about 620-640 donors for A, B, C, DRB1 and DQB1; 500 to 550 for DQA1; 606 for DPA1; about 450 for DPB1. A few DR-DQ haplotypes were handled as single units for association and clustering because linkage in the cohort was strong. On average, around 200,000 unique TCR beta nucleotide sequences were sequenced per donor among fewer than 500 genotyped donors of the cohort, with roughly 18% of those sequences being non-productive.

In total, approximately 690 healthy bone marrow donors made up the cohort. Cohort members were all nominally healthy when sampled, although unrecorded immune exposures were likely present. The donor was CMV seronegative and was included in the group of around 320 seronegative cohort members. Every donor gave a peripheral blood sample, and the peripheral blood mononuclear cells from that sample were used for TCR beta sequencing. The Qiagen DNeasy Blood Extraction Kit was used to extract genomic DNA from the blood cell samples. With respect to this clone: Its recognized antigen is unknown. Base qualities are not provided; no much larger clone lies one nucleotide away. This CDR3 is also generated by other DNA sequences in the sample.

The library was prepared using the immunoSEQ multiplex PCR assay. For the multiplex PCR, a mixture combining 60 forward primers for TCR Vbeta segments and 13 reverse primers for TCR Jbeta segments was used. Amplification of the CDR3 region of rearranged TCR beta genes was performed with a multiplex PCR assay on genomic DNA. Amplified TCR beta libraries were sequenced as 87-base-pair reads on the Illumina HiSeq System. In the authors' own workflow: A later analysis tallied approximately 87 million unique TCR beta chains across the 610 or so repertoires, and about 10 million of those chains were shared by two or more donors. Raw reads were error-corrected and collapsed into unique sequences with a nearest-neighbor algorithm that merged closely related sequences to remove PCR and sequencing errors. To assign V, D and J gene segments, CDR3 sequences were aligned to IMGT reference sequences. For a sequence to be retained, a match of at least six nucleotides to both a V gene segment and a J gene segment was required. Rearrangements were classified as productive when the CDR3 lacked stop codons and remained in frame with V and J, and all other rearrangements were classified as non-productive. CDR3 was defined by IMGT convention, running from the second conserved V-encoded cysteine to the conserved J-encoded phenylalanine. Sequences without an unambiguous match to a single V gene segment were excluded from the earlier analysis of several hundred of the donors. In an earlier analysis of some 590 of the donors, a V segment was called functional when productive rearrangements were above 56.7%, and segregating when the standard deviation between donors exceeded 5%. A statistical classification framework was built to diagnose cytomegalovirus status from the catalog of TCR beta chain sequences. V and J gene assignment, in a later analysis, came from comparing TCR nucleotide sequences with IMGT/GENE-DB human TR gene sequences. Using the TCRdist pipeline, a later analysis assigned CDR3 sequences along with most-parsimonious VDJ recombination scenarios. In a later analysis, every TCR beta chain was defined by the combination of its CDR3 amino acid sequence and its V-gene family, and reads without a unique V-gene family were dropped. A later analysis removed several hundred highly shared, low-generation-probability nucleotide sequences to deal with suspected cross-contamination and a sequencing artifact. In a later analysis, a clonal expansion index for each public chain was calculated from normalized within-repertoire ranks of inferred template counts. In a later analysis, generation probabilities were computed using a VDJ recombination model fitted to out-of-frame rearrangements, and the results were checked against IGoR. Hypergeometric tests were used in a later analysis to score TCR-TCR, TCR-HLA and TCR-CMV co-occurrence, with a repertoire-size bias correction applied to the TCR pairs. In a later analysis, false discovery rates were estimated by permuting HLA or CMV assignments 20 times. In a later analysis, co-occurring TCRs were grouped using DBSCAN, with TCRdist sequence similarity added in when clustering inside HLA-allele-positive subsets. For co-occurrence clustering, repertoires with fewer than 30,000 or more than 120,000 public chains were excluded, along with five or six repertoires with anomalous nucleotide sharing. Not all clones reach the TCRdb copy of this immuneACCESS table, which keeps in-frame sequences only. Checked studies attribute under half of the gap to unresolved V genes and leave the rest unexplained. The V and J calls and clone size are taken from that table; D and trimming were inferred from the DNA. This sample gives roughly 100,000 clones in total; around 74% of them show up just once. The top ten clonotypes cover 1.3% of the sample.

Relative to germline, V is 4 bases shorter and J is 5 bases shorter, with 11 bases between their ends. CDR1 and CDR2 are drawn from the germline V gene: SGHDN, FVKESK. CDR3 length: 13 amino acids, cysteine to phenylalanine. Kept here is only the CDR3 DNA, which spans 39 bases and is read in frame from base 1. Study-wide findings and limitations: According to the authors, the approach could potentially be generalized to other disease states and immunological phenotypes. Correlated functional status among segregating V segments might reflect linkage disequilibrium, but an unknown experimental factor could not be ruled out. At a false discovery rate of 0.05, a later analysis linked some 17,000 TCR beta sequences to specific HLA alleles. In this cohort, only TCR beta chains were sequenced, and detectable features were limited by the absence of alpha or paired-chain data. Immune exposure information for the cohort was limited to CMV serostatus. In both the original and validation cohorts, the classifier was reported to diagnose cytomegalovirus status with high specificity and sensitivity. Some IMGT-functional V segments, including TRBV6-2 and TRBV6-3, could not be told apart with the 87-base-pair reads, so those segments were excluded. Assigning TCR associations to individual alleles was difficult when HLA alleles, especially DR and DQ, strongly co-occurred. In a later analysis, most CMV-associated TCR beta chains were found to appear HLA-restricted, with HLA associations seemingly driven largely by CMV exposure. In a later analysis, the rate of TCR association differed among HLA loci, with DRB1 alleles having the most associated TCRs and HLA-C alleles having the fewest. In a later genetic analysis, fewer N-insertions in productive TCRs were reported among donors in an Asian-associated ancestry cluster than the roughly 700-donor mean. An earlier analysis of some 560 of the donors showed that most TCR beta V segments appeared in productive rearrangements either about 87% or about 30% of the time, which broadly matched IMGT annotations. A later analysis found that HLA-associated TCR beta chains were more clonally expanded and had lower generation probabilities than equally common non-associated chains. HLA typing was unavailable for some donors at each locus, so association tests used only the typed subset. An association between a missense DCLRE1C variant and V-gene and J-gene trimming of TCR beta chains was found in a later genetic analysis and replicated in an independent cohort. Because counts were too low, seventeen rarely observed V segments, including chromosome 9 orphons, were left out of the earlier analysis of 500 to 650 of the donors. Sequencing depth was assumed to be roughly uniform across donors in the presence/absence analyses, though that assumption may not hold. A total of 150 or so TCR beta chains were listed by the study as associated with cytomegalovirus. A further reported finding was that TCR beta sequences accurately predicted the HLA-A and HLA-B alleles for most subjects in the first cohort. A cluster of highly shared sequence variants was judged likely to represent a technical artifact of the sequencing pipeline. In a later analysis, several top co-occurrence clusters were reported to appear linked to parvovirus B19, influenza, CMV and Epstein-Barr virus. A few of the identified cytomegalovirus-associated TCR beta chains were confirmed in vitro to be specific for cytomegalovirus antigens. Most TCR sequences were observed very rarely across donors, whereas some public TCRs were present in many individuals.

This receptor was obtained from a man aged 40-49 years in good health and CMV-seronegative. The material sequenced was PBMCs. The sequence joins TRBV14 to TRBJ2-5; perhaps TRBD2 is the D gene, with 6 bases matching. The bases read TGTGCCAGCAGCCGGAGGGGAGAGGAGACCCAGTACTTC. Its product reads: CASSRRGEETQYF.